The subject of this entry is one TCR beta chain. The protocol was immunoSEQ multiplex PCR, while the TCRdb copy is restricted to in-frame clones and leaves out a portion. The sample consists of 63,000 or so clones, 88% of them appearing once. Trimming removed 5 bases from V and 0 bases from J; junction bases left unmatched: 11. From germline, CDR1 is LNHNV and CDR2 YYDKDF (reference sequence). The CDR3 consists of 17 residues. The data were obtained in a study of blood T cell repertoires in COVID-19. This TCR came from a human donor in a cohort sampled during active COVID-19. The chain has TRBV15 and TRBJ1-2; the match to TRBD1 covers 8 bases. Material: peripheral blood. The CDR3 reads CATSPADRALANYGYTF. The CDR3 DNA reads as TGTGCCACCAGCCCGGCGGACAGGGCCTTAGCTAACTATGGCTACACCTTC.